The rows below give T cell receptor beta chains drawn from one sample of a study of identical twins. MiXCR, run by TCRdb on the 5' RACE reads, gives a single entry per CDR3 protein. There are around 490,000 distinct CDR3 sequences in the sample; about 13% occur only once, and approximately 0.9% lies in the top ten. These same data were also listed under a study on yellow fever vaccine responses in identical twins.

The sample consisted of CD4+ T cells sorted from blood. The source of these receptors is a woman aged 18 to 35 in good health. The CDR3 runs from the conserved cysteine through the conserved F or W. D genes are given only for firm matches. The size of a clone is reported for some rows only, either as once, few or many, or as a class for expanded clones.

. TRBJ2-1 few TRBV25-1 CASSHSPGAGHYNEQFF TGTGCCAGCAGTCACTCTCCTGGCGCGGGACACTACAATGAGCAGTTCTTC
. TRBJ2-7 . TRBV6-1 CASSPRRSSYEQYF TGTGCCAGCAGTCCCCGGCGGAGCTCCTACGAGCAGTACTTC
. TRBJ2-7 . TRBV15 CATSRDKAVYEQYF TGTGCCACCAGCAGAGATAAGGCGGTTTACGAGCAGTACTTC
. TRBJ2-2 . TRBV7-8 CASSFAAGPLKGGELFF TGTGCCAGCAGTTTTGCAGCGGGCCCCCTTAAGGGCGGGGAGCTGTTTTTT
TRBD2 TRBJ2-3 . TRBV7-9 CASSPLAGVIDTQYF TGTGCCAGCAGCCCACTAGCGGGAGTAATAGATACGCAGTATTTT
. TRBJ2-7 few TRBV6-1 CASRRGTTYEQYF TGTGCCAGCAGAAGGGGGACTACCTACGAGCAGTACTTC
. TRBJ1-5 few TRBV5-6 CASSLDGSITPQHF TGTGCCAGCAGCTTAGACGGCTCAATCACGCCCCAGCATTTT
. TRBJ2-1 . TRBV5-1 CASSYVVGNEQFF TGCGCCAGCAGCTACGTCGTGGGAAATGAGCAGTTCTTC
. TRBJ1-4 few TRBV27 CASRQQGGANEKLFF TGTGCCAGTCGCCAGCAGGGAGGGGCGAATGAAAAACTGTTTTTT
TRBD2 TRBJ2-3 . TRBV6-1 CASSTRRAGAFLDTQYF TGTGCCAGCAGTACCCGCCGAGCGGGAGCGTTTTTAGATACGCAGTATTTT
. TRBJ2-7 . TRBV6-2/TRBV6-3 CASSYPQFRNEQYF TGTGCCAGCAGTTACCCCCAATTTAGGAACGAGCAGTACTTC
. TRBJ2-5 . TRBV5-1 CASSFDSQETQYF TGCGCCAGCAGCTTTGACAGCCAAGAGACCCAGTACTTC
. TRBJ1-5 few TRBV28 CASSTWTAYSNQPQHF TGTGCCAGCAGTACCTGGACAGCTTATAGCAATCAGCCCCAGCATTTT
. TRBJ2-7 . TRBV5-1 CASSPPYRYEQYF TGCGCCAGCAGTCCCCCCTACAGGTACGAGCAGTACTTC
TRBD1 TRBJ2-5 few TRBV5-1 CASSVPGQGFRNQETQYF TGCGCCAGCAGCGTACCGGGACAGGGTTTTAGAAACCAAGAGACCCAGTACTTC
. TRBJ2-1 . TRBV18 CASSAATGAGRGTYNEQFF TGTGCCAGCTCAGCCGCGACAGGGGCAGGGCGGGGGACCTACAATGAGCAGTTCTTC
. TRBJ2-7 once TRBV12-3/TRBV12-4 CASSSNTGLEPYEQYF TGTGCCAGCAGTTCGAATACGGGTTTAGAGCCCTACGAGCAGTACTTC
. TRBJ2-7 few TRBV28 CASGTRSYEQYF TGTGCCAGCGGGACACGGTCATACGAGCAGTACTTC
. TRBJ1-2 few TRBV7-2 CASIAIQDGYTF TGTGCCAGCATTGCCATCCAGGATGGCTACACCTTC
. TRBJ2-7 few TRBV5-1 CASSPEIGHEQYF TGCGCCAGCAGCCCCGAGATAGGTCACGAGCAGTACTTC
. TRBJ2-5 few TRBV2 CASSWPGAKETQYF TGTGCCAGCAGTTGGCCGGGAGCCAAAGAGACCCAGTACTTC
. TRBJ2-1 . TRBV24-1 CATSDSGRGYNEQFF TGTGCCACCAGTGATTCCGGAAGGGGCTACAATGAGCAGTTCTTC
. TRBJ2-7 . TRBV20-1 CSVQGRPLSSYEQYF TGCAGTGTTCAGGGGAGGCCCCTTAGCTCCTACGAGCAGTACTTC
TRBD2 TRBJ2-7 . TRBV12-3/TRBV12-4 CASSLLAASYEQYF TGTGCCAGCAGTTTACTAGCGGCCTCCTACGAGCAGTACTTC
. TRBJ2-2 few TRBV6-2/TRBV6-3 CASTDYMNTGELFF TGTGCCAGCACAGACTATATGAACACCGGGGAGCTGTTTTTT
. TRBJ2-5 few TRBV20-1 CSAPPLVQETQYF TGCAGTGCCCCTCCTCTAGTCCAAGAGACCCAGTACTTC
TRBD2 TRBJ2-3 few TRBV6-2/TRBV6-3 CASSQTGTSGADTQYF TGTGCCAGCAGCCAAACCGGGACTAGCGGAGCAGATACGCAGTATTTT
TRBD1 TRBJ1-3 . TRBV25-1 CASRGQATSGNTIYF TGTGCCAGCAGGGGACAGGCTACCTCTGGAAACACCATATATTTT
. TRBJ1-5 few TRBV29-1 CSVLEGEAQPQHF TGCAGCGTACTCGAGGGGGAGGCTCAGCCCCAGCATTTT
TRBD1 TRBJ1-1 few TRBV20-1 CSARDGTGGLNTEAFF TGCAGTGCTAGAGATGGAACAGGGGGACTGAACACTGAAGCTTTCTTT
TRBD2 TRBJ2-2 many TRBV7-2 CASSLTSGGAGELFF TGTGCCAGCAGCTTAACTAGCGGGGGGGCCGGGGAGCTGTTTTTT
TRBD2 TRBJ2-5 few TRBV4-3 CASSPSGSSETQYF TGCGCCAGCAGCCCTAGCGGGAGTAGCGAGACCCAGTACTTC
TRBD1 TRBJ2-7 many TRBV9 CASSQVGQLYDEQYF TGTGCCAGCAGCCAGGTGGGACAGCTATACGACGAGCAGTACTTC
. TRBJ1-2 . TRBV28 CASRWKYGYTF TGTGCCAGCAGGTGGAAGTATGGCTACACCTTC
. TRBJ2-3 . TRBV24-1 CATSDSTRSLGTDTQYF TGTGCCACCAGTGATTCTACACGGAGTTTAGGCACAGATACGCAGTATTTT
. TRBJ2-7 few TRBV28 CASSPHTSIGYEQYF TGTGCCAGCAGTCCGCACACTAGTATAGGCTACGAGCAGTACTTC
TRBD2 TRBJ2-7 . TRBV7-2 CASSTGTSGLGLEF TGTGCCAGCAGCACCGGGACTAGCGGCCTAGGTTTGGAGTTC
. TRBJ1-4 once TRBV10-3 CASSGGRPNEKLFF TGTGCCAGCAGTGGCGGACGGCCTAATGAAAAACTGTTTTTT
TRBD2 TRBJ2-1 few TRBV7-6 CASSSLGLLAGGYNEQFF TGTGCCAGCAGCTCCCTGGGGTTACTAGCGGGAGGTTACAATGAGCAGTTCTTC
. TRBJ2-5 . TRBV5-1 CASSLAWAGPKGEETQYF TGCGCCAGCAGCTTGGCGTGGGCGGGTCCGAAGGGAGAAGAGACCCAGTACTTC
. TRBJ1-5 few TRBV29-1 CSVEVCPDENQPQHF TGCAGCGTTGAGGTTTGCCCAGATGAAAATCAGCCCCAGCATTTT
. TRBJ2-1 few TRBV7-2 CASSLRLGESQEQFF TGTGCCAGCAGCTTACGATTGGGGGAGTCGCAAGAGCAGTTCTTC